The 9 T cell receptor beta chains reported below all come from one sample, sequenced in a study of blood T cells in healthy people across ages. Together with a sample-barcoded 5' primer, a J-beta primer mix was included in a second PCR lasting roughly 6 to 12 cycles. One entry per CDR3 protein results from TCRdb running MiXCR on the 5' RACE reads. The sample records about 780,000 distinct CDR3 sequences, about 42% being singletons. Material for sequencing was blood. The receptors were sampled from a man older than 75 in good health.

The chain combines TRBV5-1 with TRBJ2-1, with 7 nucleotides matching TRBD1. CDR3 size: 15 residues. Germline V gives CDR1 SGHRS, CDR2 YFSETQ. Trimming removed 4 bases from V and 6 bases from J; junction bases left unmatched: 10. CDR3 sequence reads: CASSRNTDRVNEQFF. CDR3 in DNA: TGCGCCAGCAGCCGAAACACTGACAGGGTCAATGAGCAGTTCTTC.

The V and J genes are TRBV11-2 and TRBJ2-2; D is possibly TRBD1 (6 bases). The CDR3 totals 14 residues. Germline loops: CDR1 SGHAT, CDR2 FQNNGV. The V and J ends lost 4 bases and 6 bases respectively, with 12 bases between them. In DNA form, the CDR3 reads TGTGCCAGCAGCTGGTCAGGGGCGTCCGGGGAGCTGTTTTTT. It yields the protein CASSWSGASGELFF.

This chain links TRBV21-1 with TRBJ2-7; the D segment call TRBD2 is taken from the table without a DNA check. TRBV21-1 constitutes a pseudogene. The CDR3 covers 14 residues. CDR3 bases: TGTGCCAGCAGCAAAGAAGGGCCCATCTACGAGCAGTACTTC. It encodes CASSKEGPIYEQYF.

This clonotype was recorded many times. V gene TRBV11-3 combines with J gene TRBJ2-1; a weak D match, TRBD2 (6 bases). V was pared by 4 bases and J by 12 bases, with 13 bases between. CDR1 and CDR2 from the germline V gene are SGHNT and YENEEA. This CDR3 region has 12 residues. CDR3 loop: CASSSTASVQFF. The CDR3 DNA reads TGTGCCAGCAGCTCCACGGCTAGCGTGCAGTTCTTC.

This clonotype was counted between two and nine times. The genes are TRBV14 and TRBJ2-7; D is uncertain. CDR3 length equals 14 residues. V lost 4 bases, J lost 3 bases, and 13 bases lay in between. Germline V CDR1 and CDR2: SGHDN, FVKESK. The CDR3: CASSLGRVFYEQYF. CDR3 bases: TGTGCCAGCAGCCTCGGTCGAGTTTTCTACGAGCAGTACTTC.

The V call is TRBV12-3 or TRBV12-4, the J call TRBJ2-2, with 12 bases that match TRBD2. Germline trimming cut 3 bases from V and 2 bases from J; bases unmatched to any gene: 7. The CDR3 has 18 amino acids. As DNA, the CDR3 is TGTGCCAGCAGTTTCATCACTAGCGGGAGGATTAACACCGGGGAGCTGTTTTTT. Amino acids: CASSFITSGRINTGELFF.

V and J are TRBV7-3 and TRBJ2-1; TRBD2 aligns across 7 bases. The V segment lost 6 bases and the J segment 15 bases; nucleotides outside the gene matches: 14. The CDR3 runs 13 residues. Germline V gene data show CDR1 as SGHTA and CDR2 as FQGTGA. The CDR3 nucleotides read TGTGCCAGCAGTCCGGCCGGCGCGCGGGAGTTGTTCTTC. This encodes CASSPAGARELFF. Using reference TRBV7-3 and TRBJ2-1 for the parts outside the CDR3, the full variable domain is GAGVSQTPSNKVTEKGKYVELRCDPISGHTALYWYRQSLGQGPEFLIYFQGTGAADDSGLPNDRFFAVRPEGSVSTLKIQRTERGDSAVYLCASSPAGARELFFGPGTRLTVL.

The chain combines TRBV6-2 or TRBV6-3 with TRBJ2-1; D not certain. Germline V CDR1 and CDR2: MNHEY, SVGEGT. With 6 bases removed from V and 6 bases from J, the gap between germline ends came to 21 bases. The CDR3 runs to 16 residues. The CDR3 bases are TGTGCCAGCAGACCATCGACCGCAAGTAGATTCAATGAGCAGTTCTTC. It codes for CASRPSTASRFNEQFF.

This clonotype appeared once. The V call is TRBV4-3, the J call TRBJ1-2; unclear D gene. Per germline, CDR1 LGHNA and CDR2 YSLEER. Trimming left V 3 bases short and J 4 bases short, with 15 bases between. The CDR3 covers 15 residues. CDR3 in amino acids: CASSHPGSIAYGYTF. The CDR3, as DNA: TGCGCCAGCAGCCACCCCGGGTCAATCGCCTATGGCTACACCTTC.